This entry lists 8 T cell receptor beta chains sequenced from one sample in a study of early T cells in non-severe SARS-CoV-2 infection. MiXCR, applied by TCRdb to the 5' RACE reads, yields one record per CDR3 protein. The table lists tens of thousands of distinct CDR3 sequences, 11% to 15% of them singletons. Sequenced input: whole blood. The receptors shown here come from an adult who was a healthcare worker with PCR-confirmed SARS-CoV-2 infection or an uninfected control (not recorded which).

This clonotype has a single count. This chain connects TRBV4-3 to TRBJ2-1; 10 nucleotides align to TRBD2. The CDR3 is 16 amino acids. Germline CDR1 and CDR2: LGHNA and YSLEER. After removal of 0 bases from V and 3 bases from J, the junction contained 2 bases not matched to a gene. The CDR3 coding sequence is TGCGCCAGCAGCCAAGATCTAGCGGGGGACTACAATGAGCAGTTCTTC. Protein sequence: CASSQDLAGDYNEQFF.

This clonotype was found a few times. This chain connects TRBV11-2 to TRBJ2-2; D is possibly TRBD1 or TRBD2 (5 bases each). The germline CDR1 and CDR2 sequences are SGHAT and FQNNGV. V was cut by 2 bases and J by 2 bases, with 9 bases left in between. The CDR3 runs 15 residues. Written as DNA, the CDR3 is TGTGCCAGCAGCTTATCTGGGGGAAACACCGGGGAGCTGTTTTTT. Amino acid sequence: CASSLSGGNTGELFF.

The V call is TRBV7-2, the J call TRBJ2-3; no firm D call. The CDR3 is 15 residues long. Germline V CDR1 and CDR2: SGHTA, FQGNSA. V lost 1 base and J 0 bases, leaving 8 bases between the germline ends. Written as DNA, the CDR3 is TGTGCCAGCAGCTTAGAAGGAACTAGCACAGATACGCAGTATTTT. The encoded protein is CASSLEGTSTDTQYF. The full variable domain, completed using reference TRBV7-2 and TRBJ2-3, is GAGVSQSPSNKVTEKGKDVELRCDPISGHTALYWYRQSLGQGLEFLIYFQGNSAPDKSGLPSDRFSAERTGGSVSTLTIQRTQQEDSAVYLCASSLEGTSTDTQYFGPGTRLTVL.

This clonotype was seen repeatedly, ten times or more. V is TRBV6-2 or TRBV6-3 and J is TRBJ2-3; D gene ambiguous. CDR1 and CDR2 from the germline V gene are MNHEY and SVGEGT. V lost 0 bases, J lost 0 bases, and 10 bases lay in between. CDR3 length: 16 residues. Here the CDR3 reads CASSYSASTSTDTQYF. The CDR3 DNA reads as TGTGCCAGCAGTTACTCAGCGAGTACTAGCACAGATACGCAGTATTTT.

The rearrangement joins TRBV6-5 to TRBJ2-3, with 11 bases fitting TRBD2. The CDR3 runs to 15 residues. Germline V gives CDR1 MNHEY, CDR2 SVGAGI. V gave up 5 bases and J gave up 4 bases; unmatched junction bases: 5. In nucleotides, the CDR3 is TGTGCCAGCAGTCTACTAGCGGGGGCGGCAGATACGCAGTATTTT. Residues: CASSLLAGAADTQYF.

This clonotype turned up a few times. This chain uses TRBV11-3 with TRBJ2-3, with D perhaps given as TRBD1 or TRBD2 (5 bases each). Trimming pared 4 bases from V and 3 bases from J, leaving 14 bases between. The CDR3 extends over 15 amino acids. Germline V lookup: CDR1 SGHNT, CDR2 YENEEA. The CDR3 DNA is TGTGCCAGCAGCTCCCGGGGCGGCTTAACAGATACGCAGTATTTT. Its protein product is CASSSRGGLTDTQYF.

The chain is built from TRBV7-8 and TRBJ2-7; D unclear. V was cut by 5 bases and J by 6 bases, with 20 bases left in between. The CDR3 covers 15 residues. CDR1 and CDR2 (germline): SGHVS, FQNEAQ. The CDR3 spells CASSPSYGRSGEQYF. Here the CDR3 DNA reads TGTGCCAGCAGCCCAAGCTACGGACGGAGTGGCGAGCAGTACTTC. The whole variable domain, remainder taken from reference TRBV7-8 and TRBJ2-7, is GAGVSQSPRYKVAKRGQDVALRCDPISGHVSLFWYQQALGQGPEFLTYFQNEAQLDKSGLPSDRFFAERPEGSVSTLKIQRTQQEDSAVYLCASSPSYGRSGEQYFGPGTRLTVT.

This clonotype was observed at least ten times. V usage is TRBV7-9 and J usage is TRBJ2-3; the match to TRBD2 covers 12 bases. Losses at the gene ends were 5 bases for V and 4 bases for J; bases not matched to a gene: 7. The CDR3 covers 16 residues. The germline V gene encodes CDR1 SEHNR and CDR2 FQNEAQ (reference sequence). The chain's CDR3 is CASSARTSGAADTQYF. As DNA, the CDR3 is TGTGCCAGCAGCGCGCGGACTAGCGGGGCGGCAGATACGCAGTATTTT. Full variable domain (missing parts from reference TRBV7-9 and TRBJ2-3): DTGVSQNPRHKITKRGQNVTFRCDPISEHNRLYWYRQTLGQGPEFLTYFQNEAQLEKSRLLSDRFSAERPKGSFSTLEIQRTEQGDSAMYLCASSARTSGAADTQYFGPGTRLTVL.